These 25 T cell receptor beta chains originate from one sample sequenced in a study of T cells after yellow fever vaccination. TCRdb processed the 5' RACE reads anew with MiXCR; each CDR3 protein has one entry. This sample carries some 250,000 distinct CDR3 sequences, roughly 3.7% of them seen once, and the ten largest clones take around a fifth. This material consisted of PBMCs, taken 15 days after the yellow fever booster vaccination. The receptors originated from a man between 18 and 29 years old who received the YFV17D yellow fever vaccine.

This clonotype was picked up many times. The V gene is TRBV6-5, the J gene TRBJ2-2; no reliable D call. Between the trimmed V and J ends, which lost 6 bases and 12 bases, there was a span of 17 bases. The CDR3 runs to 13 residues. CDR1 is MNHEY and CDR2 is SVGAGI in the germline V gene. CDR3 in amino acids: CASRQTPDEKLFF. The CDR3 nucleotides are TGTGCCAGCAGACAAACTCCAGACGAGAAGCTGTTTTTT.

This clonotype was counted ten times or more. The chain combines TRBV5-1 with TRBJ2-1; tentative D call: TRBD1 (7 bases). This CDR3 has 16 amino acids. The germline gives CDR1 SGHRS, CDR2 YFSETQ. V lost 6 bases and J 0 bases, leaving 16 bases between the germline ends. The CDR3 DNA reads TGCGCCAGCACCCGATCCCAGGGGGGCTCCTACAATGAGCAGTTCTTC. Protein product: CASTRSQGGSYNEQFF.

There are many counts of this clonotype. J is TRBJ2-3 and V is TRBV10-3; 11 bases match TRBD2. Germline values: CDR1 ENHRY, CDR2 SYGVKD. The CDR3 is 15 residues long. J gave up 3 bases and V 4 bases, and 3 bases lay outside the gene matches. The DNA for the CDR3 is TGTGCCATCAGTGCGACTAGCGGGGTAACAGATACGCAGTATTTT. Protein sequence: CAISATSGVTDTQYF.

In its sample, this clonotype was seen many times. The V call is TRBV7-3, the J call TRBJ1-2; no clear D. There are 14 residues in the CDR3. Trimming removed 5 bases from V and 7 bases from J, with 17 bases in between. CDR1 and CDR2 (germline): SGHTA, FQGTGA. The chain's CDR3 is CASSPRSGDGGYTF. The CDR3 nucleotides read TGTGCCAGCAGCCCCCGATCTGGGGATGGTGGCTACACCTTC.

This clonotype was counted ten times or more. The CDR3 here is CAIRGDSTGELFF. In DNA, the CDR3 is TGTGCCATCAGAGGGGACAGCACCGGGGAGCTGTTTTTT. This chain connects TRBV10-3 to TRBJ2-2, with TRBD1 matching 7 bases. The CDR3 length is 13 residues. V lost 6 bases and J lost 4; bases outside the gene matches: 2. Germline values: CDR1 ENHRY, CDR2 SYGVKD.

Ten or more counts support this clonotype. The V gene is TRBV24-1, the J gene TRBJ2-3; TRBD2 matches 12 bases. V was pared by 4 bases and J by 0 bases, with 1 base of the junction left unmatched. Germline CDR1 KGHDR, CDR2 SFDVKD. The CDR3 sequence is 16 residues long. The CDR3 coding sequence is TGTGCCACCAGTGAGACTAGCGGGGGAAGCACAGATACGCAGTATTTT. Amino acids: CATSETSGGSTDTQYF.

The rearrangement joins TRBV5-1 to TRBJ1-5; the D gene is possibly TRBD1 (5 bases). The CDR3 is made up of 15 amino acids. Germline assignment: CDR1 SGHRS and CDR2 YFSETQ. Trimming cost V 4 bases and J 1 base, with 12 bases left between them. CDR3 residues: CASSPTGRSNQPQHF. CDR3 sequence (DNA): TGCGCCAGCAGCCCCACAGGACGGAGCAATCAGCCCCAGCATTTT.

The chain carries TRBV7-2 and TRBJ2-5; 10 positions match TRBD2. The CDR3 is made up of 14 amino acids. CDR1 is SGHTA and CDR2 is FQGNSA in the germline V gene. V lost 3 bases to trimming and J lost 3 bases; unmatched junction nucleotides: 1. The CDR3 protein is CASSFSGGKETQYF. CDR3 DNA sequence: TGTGCCAGCAGCTTTAGCGGGGGGAAAGAGACCCAGTACTTC.

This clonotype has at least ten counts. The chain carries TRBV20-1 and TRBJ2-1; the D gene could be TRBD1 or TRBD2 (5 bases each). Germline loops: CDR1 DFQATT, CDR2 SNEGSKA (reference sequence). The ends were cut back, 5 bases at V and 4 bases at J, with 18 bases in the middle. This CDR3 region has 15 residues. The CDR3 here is CSARGAPRTYNEQFF. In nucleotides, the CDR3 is TGCAGTGCTCGTGGGGCCCCGAGGACTTACAATGAGCAGTTCTTC.

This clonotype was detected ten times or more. In nucleotides, the CDR3 is TGTGCCAGCCAGGTCGCTCTGTCGACAGATACGCAGTATTTT. Translating it yields CASQVALSTDTQYF. This chain joins TRBV2 and TRBJ2-3, with D uncertain. Germline values: CDR1 SNHLY, CDR2 FYNNEI. The length of the CDR3 is 14 residues. V shed 8 bases and J shed 3 bases, with 15 bases lying between them.

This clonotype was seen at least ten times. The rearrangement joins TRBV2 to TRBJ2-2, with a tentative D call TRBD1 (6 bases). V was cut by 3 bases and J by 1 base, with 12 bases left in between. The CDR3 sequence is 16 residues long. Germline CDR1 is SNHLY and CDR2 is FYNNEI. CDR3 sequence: CASSDGTPGNTGELFF. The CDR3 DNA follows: TGTGCCAGCAGTGACGGGACACCGGGGAACACCGGGGAGCTGTTTTTT.

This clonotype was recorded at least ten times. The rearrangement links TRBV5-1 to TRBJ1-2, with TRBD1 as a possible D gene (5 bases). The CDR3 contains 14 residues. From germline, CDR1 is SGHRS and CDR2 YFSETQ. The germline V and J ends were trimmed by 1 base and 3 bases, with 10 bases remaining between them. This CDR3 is CASSLKTADYGYTF. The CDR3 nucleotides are TGCGCCAGCAGCTTGAAGACAGCTGACTATGGCTACACCTTC.

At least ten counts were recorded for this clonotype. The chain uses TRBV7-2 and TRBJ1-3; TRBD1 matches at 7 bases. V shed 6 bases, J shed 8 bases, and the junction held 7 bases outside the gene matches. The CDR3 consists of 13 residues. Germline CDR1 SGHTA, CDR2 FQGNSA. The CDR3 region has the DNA TGTGCCAGCAGGACACAGGGGTGGGACACCATATATTTT. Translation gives CASRTQGWDTIYF.

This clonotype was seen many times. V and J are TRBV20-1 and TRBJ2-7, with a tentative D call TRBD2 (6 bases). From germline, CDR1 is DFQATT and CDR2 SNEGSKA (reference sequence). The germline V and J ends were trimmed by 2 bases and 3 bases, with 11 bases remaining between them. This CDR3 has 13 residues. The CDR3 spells CSARYGSHYEQYF. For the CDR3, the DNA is TGCAGTGCTAGATACGGGAGTCACTACGAGCAGTACTTC.

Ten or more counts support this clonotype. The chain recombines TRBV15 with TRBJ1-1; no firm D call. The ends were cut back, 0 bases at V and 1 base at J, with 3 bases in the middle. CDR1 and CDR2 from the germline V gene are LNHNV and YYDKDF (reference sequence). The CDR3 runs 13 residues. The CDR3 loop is CATSRDRNTEAFF. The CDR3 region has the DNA TGTGCCACCAGCAGAGACAGGAACACTGAAGCTTTCTTT.

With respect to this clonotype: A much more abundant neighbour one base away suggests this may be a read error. Written as DNA, the CDR3 is TGTGCCAGGAGTGCCGGGCGGCTGGAGCAGTACTTC. Translated, it gives CARSAGRLEQYF. The chain has TRBV19 and TRBJ2-7; D is undetermined. Germline loops: CDR1 LNHDA, CDR2 SQIVND (reference sequence). Trimming cost V 9 bases and J 7 bases, with 16 bases left between them. This CDR3 has 12 amino acids.

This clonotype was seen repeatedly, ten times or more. CDR3 loop: CASSLAGGELFF. Written as DNA, the CDR3 is TGTGCCAGCAGTTTGGCCGGCGGGGAGCTGTTTTTT. The genes are TRBV27 and TRBJ2-2; the D is unclear. CDR3 length: 12 residues. Trimming shortened V by 3 bases and J by 7 bases, and 6 bases separated the two germline ends. Per the germline V gene, CDR1 is MNHEY and CDR2 is SMNVEV (reference sequence).

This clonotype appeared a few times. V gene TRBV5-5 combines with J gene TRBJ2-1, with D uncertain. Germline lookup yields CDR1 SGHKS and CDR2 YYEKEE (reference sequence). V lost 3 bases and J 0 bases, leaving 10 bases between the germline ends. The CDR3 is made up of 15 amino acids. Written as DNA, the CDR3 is TGTGCCAGCAGCTCAGCAGTATCCTCCTACAATGAGCAGTTCTTC. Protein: CASSSAVSSYNEQFF.

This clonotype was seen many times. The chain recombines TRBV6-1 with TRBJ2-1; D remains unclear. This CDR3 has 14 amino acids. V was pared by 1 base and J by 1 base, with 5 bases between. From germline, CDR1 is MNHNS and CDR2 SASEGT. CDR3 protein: CASSEGNSYNEQFF. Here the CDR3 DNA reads TGTGCCAGCAGTGAAGGGAATTCCTACAATGAGCAGTTCTTC.

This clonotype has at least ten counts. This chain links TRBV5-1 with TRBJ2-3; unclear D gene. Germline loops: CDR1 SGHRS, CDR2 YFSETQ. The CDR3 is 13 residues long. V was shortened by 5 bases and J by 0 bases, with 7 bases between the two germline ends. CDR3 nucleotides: TGCGCCAGCAGGTCGGACAGCACAGATACGCAGTATTTT. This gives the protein CASRSDSTDTQYF.

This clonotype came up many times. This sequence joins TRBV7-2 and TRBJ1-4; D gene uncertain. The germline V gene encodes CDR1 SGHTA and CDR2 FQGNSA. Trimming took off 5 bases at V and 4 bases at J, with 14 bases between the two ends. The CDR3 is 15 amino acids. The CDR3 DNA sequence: TGTGCCAGCAGCCCGGTCGAGGGAAGTAATGAAAAACTGTTTTTT. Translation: CASSPVEGSNEKLFF.

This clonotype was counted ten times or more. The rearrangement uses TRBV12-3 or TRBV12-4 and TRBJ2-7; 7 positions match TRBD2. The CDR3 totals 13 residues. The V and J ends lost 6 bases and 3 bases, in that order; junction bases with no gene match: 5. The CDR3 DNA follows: TGTGCCAGCAGCCAACTAGCGATCTACGAGCAGTACTTC. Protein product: CASSQLAIYEQYF.

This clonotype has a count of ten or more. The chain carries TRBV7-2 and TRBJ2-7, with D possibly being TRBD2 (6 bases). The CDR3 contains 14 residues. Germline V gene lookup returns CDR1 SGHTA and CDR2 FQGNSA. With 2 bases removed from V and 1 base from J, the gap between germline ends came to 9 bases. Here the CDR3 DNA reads TGTGCCAGCAGCTTACAAGCGGGTTCCTACGAGCAGTACGTC. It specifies CASSLQAGSYEQYV.

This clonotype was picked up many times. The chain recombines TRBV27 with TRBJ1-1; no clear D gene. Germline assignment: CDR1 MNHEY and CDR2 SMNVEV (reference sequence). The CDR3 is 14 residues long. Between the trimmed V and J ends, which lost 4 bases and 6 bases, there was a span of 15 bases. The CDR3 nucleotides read TGTGCCAGCAGTTCACGGACGTATACCCCTGAAGCTTTCTTT. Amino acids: CASSSRTYTPEAFF.

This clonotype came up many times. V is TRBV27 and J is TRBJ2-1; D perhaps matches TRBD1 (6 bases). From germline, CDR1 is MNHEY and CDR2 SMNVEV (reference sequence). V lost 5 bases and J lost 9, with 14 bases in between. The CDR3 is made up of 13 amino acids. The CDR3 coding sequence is TGTGCCAGCAGTCCGCCTAGGACAGTTGAGCAGTTCTTC. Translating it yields CASSPPRTVEQFF.